What follows are 22 T cell receptor beta chains derived from one specimen sequenced in a study of T cell repertoires in cytomegalovirus infection. TCRdb re-called the reads with MiXCR, one entry per CDR3 protein. The table lists almost 550,000 distinct CDR3 sequences, approximately 15% of them singletons, with roughly a quarter in the top ten. The specimen was CD8+ T cells from PBMCs. The receptors were sampled from a human donor in good health (CMV status not recorded). Some clones in this sample may be carry-over from other donors' samples.

The V call is TRBV2, the J call TRBJ2-7; D tentatively fits TRBD1 or TRBD2 (5 bases each). V lost 4 bases and J 2 bases, leaving 18 bases between the germline ends. The CDR3 is 16 amino acids. The germline V gene has CDR1 SNHLY and CDR2 FYNNEI. The CDR3: CASSVRVGDVPYEQYF. The CDR3 DNA is TGTGCCAGCAGTGTGAGGGTGGGGGACGTACCCTACGAGCAGTACTTC.

This clonotype came up a few times. The chain joins TRBV7-3 to TRBJ2-7, with 7 positions matching TRBD1. The germline CDR1 and CDR2 sequences are SGHTA and FQGTGA. The CDR3 has 16 amino acids. Losses at the gene ends were 5 bases for V and 0 bases for J; bases not matched to a gene: 10. The CDR3 bases are TGTGCCAGCAGCCTAGACAGGGCCCCACACTCCTACGAGCAGTACTTC. This sequence encodes CASSLDRAPHSYEQYF.

This clonotype was observed many times. This sequence joins TRBV7-8 and TRBJ2-1, with D perhaps TRBD2 (6 bases). CDR3 length equals 16 residues. Deletions cut 3 bases from V and 0 bases from J, with 12 bases between. The germline V gene encodes CDR1 SGHVS and CDR2 FQNEAQ. Here the CDR3 reads CASSFDPGSSYNEQFF. The CDR3 DNA sequence: TGTGCCAGCAGCTTCGACCCCGGGAGCTCCTACAATGAGCAGTTCTTC.

In the case of this clonotype: One base away lies a much larger clone, so this may be a sequencing read error. The genes are TRBV14 and TRBJ2-1; D is perhaps TRBD2 (6 bases). From germline, CDR1 is SGHDN and CDR2 FVKESK. The CDR3 runs 13 residues. Trimming took 8 bases from V and 4 from J, leaving 12 bases between them. CDR3 sequence: CASGTAGYNEQFF. CDR3 sequence (DNA): TGTGCCAGCGGCACTGCGGGGTACAATGAGCAGTTCTTC.

This clonotype was counted between two and nine times. Because it lacks the conserved phenylalanine or tryptophan at the end, this CDR3 is likely a read error. The chain joins TRBV28 to TRBJ2-5; D may be TRBD1 (6 bases). Germline-derived CDR1 and CDR2 are MDHEN and SYDVKM. This CDR3 region has 16 residues. The V end lost 5 bases, the J end lost 7 bases, and 23 bases lay between the germline ends. CDR3 nucleotide sequence: TGTGCCAGCAGTCTCCAAGGGACACTAACCCTGGGGACCCAGTACTTA. Translation: CASSLQGTLTLGTQYL.

In this sample, this clonotype turned up a few times. The chain has TRBV4-2 and TRBJ2-7, with 7 bases aligning to TRBD1. Unmatched junction bases numbered 3, after V lost 1 base and J lost 0 bases. There are 15 residues in the CDR3. Per the germline V gene, CDR1 is LGHNA and CDR2 is YNFKEQ. CDR3 protein: CASSQGTGLSYEQYF. CDR3 in DNA: TGTGCCAGCAGCCAAGGGACAGGACTCTCCTACGAGCAGTACTTC.

In this sample, this clonotype turned up many times. V is TRBV27 and J is TRBJ2-7; a weak D match, TRBD1 (5 bases). V was clipped by 3 bases and J by 2 bases, with 11 bases between them. The CDR3 length is 14 residues. Germline lookup yields CDR1 MNHEY and CDR2 SMNVEV (reference sequence). The CDR3, as DNA: TGTGCCAGCAGTTTTGGGGCGGCCCCCTACGAGCAGTACTTC. Its translation: CASSFGAAPYEQYF.

This clonotype came up many times. This rearrangement joins TRBV7-2 to TRBJ1-3; D call uncertain. The CDR3 is 15 amino acids. Germline lookup yields CDR1 SGHTA and CDR2 FQGNSA. Trimming left V 4 bases short and J 0 bases short, with 10 bases between. CDR3 coding DNA: TGTGCCAGCAGCTCCTGGACCGTCTCTGGAAACACCATATATTTT. Protein product: CASSSWTVSGNTIYF.

The V call is TRBV27, the J call TRBJ2-7; 9 bases agree with TRBD1. Germline trimming cut 3 bases from V and 6 bases from J; bases unmatched to any gene: 6. The CDR3 loop spans 14 amino acids. In germline, CDR1 is MNHEY, CDR2 SMNVEV (reference sequence). The CDR3 coding sequence is TGTGCCAGCAGTTTTTCACAGGGGGCCTCCGAGCAGTACTTC. It encodes CASSFSQGASEQYF.

This clonotype was observed at least ten times. The genes are TRBV5-6 and TRBJ2-7; the D gene is possibly TRBD1 (6 bases). V lost 4 bases to trimming and J lost 2 bases, with 13 bases between them. The CDR3 is made up of 14 amino acids. The germline gives CDR1 SGHDT, CDR2 YYEEEE. CDR3 loop: CASSPLQGPYEQYF. The DNA of the CDR3 is TGTGCCAGCAGCCCCTTACAGGGCCCCTACGAGCAGTACTTC.

V and J are TRBV19 and TRBJ1-6; perhaps TRBD1 as D (5 bases). V lost 5 bases to trimming and J lost 8 bases, with 16 bases between them. The CDR3 spans 15 residues. Per the germline V gene, CDR1 is LNHDA and CDR2 is SQIVND (reference sequence). CDR3 sequence: CASSVSRDGYSPLHF. The CDR3 region has the DNA TGTGCCAGTAGTGTCTCCCGGGACGGCTATTCACCCCTCCACTTT.

This clonotype has at least ten counts. The chain employs TRBV6-1 and TRBJ1-4, with D unclear. Trimming pared 6 bases from V and 0 bases from J, leaving 14 bases between. The CDR3 totals 16 residues. The V gene's germline CDR1 is MNHNS and CDR2 SASEGT. CDR3 residues: CASSWAGPATNEKLFF. The CDR3 coding sequence is TGTGCCAGCAGCTGGGCAGGCCCTGCAACTAATGAAAAACTGTTTTTT.

The V gene is TRBV10-3, the J gene TRBJ2-2; tentatively, D is TRBD1 or TRBD2 (5 bases each). This CDR3 comprises 15 residues. The germline gives CDR1 ENHRY, CDR2 SYGVKD. Trimming stripped 2 bases from V and 3 bases from J, with 10 bases between. The CDR3 is CAISEAGTYTGELFF. The CDR3 nucleotides are TGTGCCATCAGTGAGGCCGGGACCTACACCGGGGAGCTGTTTTTT.

In this sample, this clonotype turned up many times. The rearrangement links TRBV27 to TRBJ1-2; D possibly corresponds to TRBD1 (5 bases). The CDR3 consists of 15 residues. The ends were cut back, 0 bases at V and 5 bases at J, with 13 bases in the middle. Germline-derived CDR1 and CDR2 are MNHEY and SMNVEV (reference sequence). The CDR3 nucleotides read TGTGCCAGCAGTTTATCGAGGGGCGGGCAATATGGCTACACCTTC. Protein sequence: CASSLSRGGQYGYTF.

This clonotype has only a few counts. The CDR3 bases are TGTGCCAGCAGTCCCACTAGCGGGTTAGCTGAGGGGTACAATGAGCAGTTCTTC. Translated: CASSPTSGLAEGYNEQFF. V usage is TRBV27 and J usage is TRBJ2-1; 9 bases fit TRBD2. CDR1 and CDR2 (germline): MNHEY, SMNVEV (reference sequence). CDR3 length: 18 residues. V shed 5 bases, J shed 4 bases, and the junction held 15 bases outside the gene matches.

This clonotype was seen ten or more times. The rearrangement links TRBV7-9 to TRBJ2-3; D not resolved. This CDR3 spans 15 amino acids. Germline CDR1 is SEHNR and CDR2 is FQNEAQ (reference sequence). The germline V and J ends were trimmed by 5 bases and 4 bases, with 16 bases remaining between them. The CDR3 loop is CASSNSILRADTQYF. Written as DNA, the CDR3 is TGTGCCAGCAGCAACTCGATACTCCGGGCAGATACGCAGTATTTT.

V is TRBV27 and J is TRBJ2-7; D may match TRBD1 or TRBD2 (5 bases each). Germline V gene lookup returns CDR1 MNHEY and CDR2 SMNVEV (reference sequence). Trimming cost V 6 bases and J 3 bases, with 18 bases left between them. This CDR3 has 15 amino acids. The CDR3 reads CASSKNRRGDYEQYF. For the CDR3, the DNA is TGTGCCAGCAGCAAAAACCGCCGAGGGGACTACGAGCAGTACTTC.

There are a few counts of this clonotype. This chain connects TRBV19 to TRBJ2-3; 9 bases line up with TRBD2. CDR3 size: 15 residues. The V gene's germline CDR1 is LNHDA and CDR2 SQIVND (reference sequence). Trimming removed 3 bases from V and 4 bases from J; junction bases left unmatched: 5. CDR3 protein: CASSIAREGPDTQYF. CDR3 in DNA: TGTGCCAGTAGTATCGCGCGGGAGGGCCCAGATACGCAGTATTTT.

This clonotype was seen only a few times. This rearrangement joins TRBV27 to TRBJ1-5, with TRBD1 matching over 8 bases. V gave up 8 bases and J gave up 0 bases; unmatched junction bases: 3. The CDR3 runs 14 residues. Germline V gene lookup returns CDR1 MNHEY and CDR2 SMNVEV (reference sequence). The CDR3 sequence is CASGDRGSNQPQHF. The CDR3 DNA follows: TGTGCCAGCGGAGACAGGGGTAGCAATCAGCCCCAGCATTTT.

This clonotype was seen many times. The CDR3 DNA reads as TGTGCCAGCAGCCCCCTAAGGAGAAGGGAGACCCAGTACTTC. Translating gives CASSPLRRRETQYF. The chain employs TRBV7-9 and TRBJ2-5; D remains ambiguous. Germline CDR1 is SEHNR and CDR2 is FQNEAQ (reference sequence). Trimming took off 5 bases at V and 5 bases at J, with 15 bases between the two ends. The CDR3 consists of 14 residues. Looking up the rest from reference TRBV7-9 and TRBJ2-5 gives the full variable domain: DTGVSQNPRHKITKRGQNVTFRCDPISEHNRLYWYRQTLGQGPEFLTYFQNEAQLEKSRLLSDRFSAERPKGSFSTLEIQRTEQGDSAMYLCASSPLRRRETQYFGPGTRLLVL.

This clonotype was seen many times. A read error is likely, as this CDR3 ends without the conserved phenylalanine or tryptophan. The chain combines TRBV7-6 with TRBJ2-3; tentative D call: TRBD2 (5 bases). The CDR3 sequence is 16 residues long. Germline lookup yields CDR1 SGHVS and CDR2 FNYEAQ. The V end lost 5 bases, the J end lost 3 bases, and 18 bases lay between the germline ends. CDR3 region: CASSLSSLALTDTQYS. In DNA, the CDR3 is TGTGCCAGCAGCCTGTCCAGCCTAGCTTTAACAGATACGCAGTATTCT.

The J gene is TRBJ2-3, the V gene TRBV27; possible D gene TRBD2, 6 bases. The V gene's germline CDR1 is MNHEY and CDR2 SMNVEV (reference sequence). The CDR3 has 15 amino acids. Trimming took off 3 bases at V and 1 base at J, with 11 bases between the two ends. For the CDR3, the DNA is TGTGCCAGCAGTTTCCCCCCGGGGGGCACAGATACGCAGTATTTT. Its protein is CASSFPPGGTDTQYF.